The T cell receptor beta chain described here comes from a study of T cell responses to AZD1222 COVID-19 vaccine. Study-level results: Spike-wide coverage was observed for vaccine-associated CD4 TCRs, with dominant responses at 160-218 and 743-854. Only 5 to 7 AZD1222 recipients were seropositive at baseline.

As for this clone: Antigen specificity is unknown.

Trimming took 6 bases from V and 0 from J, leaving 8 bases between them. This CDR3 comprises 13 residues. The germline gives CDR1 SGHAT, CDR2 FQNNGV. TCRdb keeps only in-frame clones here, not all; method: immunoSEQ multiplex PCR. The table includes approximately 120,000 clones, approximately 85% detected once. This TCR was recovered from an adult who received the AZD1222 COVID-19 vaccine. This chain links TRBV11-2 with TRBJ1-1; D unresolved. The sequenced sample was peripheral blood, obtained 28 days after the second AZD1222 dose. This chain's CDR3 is CASRLRLNTEAFF. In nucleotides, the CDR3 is TGTGCCAGCAGACTCCGACTGAACACTGAAGCTTTCTTT.